This entry is about one T cell receptor (beta chain). The data derive from a study of blood T cell repertoires in COVID-19. Study information: Samples came from the United States, Italy and Spain, spanning acute and convalescent COVID-19. T cells, B-cell-depleted T cells, or PBMCs provided the cDNA or gDNA that served as material.

Trimming cost V 1 base and J 6 bases, with 13 bases left between them. CDR1 and CDR2 (germline): SGHNT, YYREEE (reference sequence). The CDR3 consists of 14 residues. In the original analysis: Quantification of nucleated cells was approximated via reference gene primer amplification. The data were produced by immunoSEQ multiplex PCR, yet TCRdb's version contains in-frame clones alone and is incomplete. Clonal size and the V and J genes are those of that table, whereas D and trimming came from the DNA. This sample has some 50,000 clones, with roughly 79% found just once. The chain is built from TRBV5-4 and TRBJ1-2, with D unresolved. This clonotype was sampled from a human donor in a cohort sampled during active COVID-19. Sequenced input: peripheral blood. This chain's CDR3 is CASSLRGYSDGYTF. CDR3 nucleotides: TGTGCCAGCAGCTTGCGGGGTTATTCGGATGGCTACACCTTC. The entire variable domain, with the rest obtained from reference TRBV5-4 and TRBJ1-2, is as follows: ETGVTQSPTHLIKTRGQQVTLRCSSQSGHNTVSWYQQALGQGPQFIFQYYREEENGRGNFPPRFSGLQFPNYSSELNVNALELDDSALYLCASSLRGYSDGYTFGSGTRLTVV.